The rows below give T cell receptor beta chains drawn from one sample of a study of T cells in Graves' hyperthyroidism and ophthalmopathy. TCRdb recomputed calls from the multiplex PCR reads with MiXCR, one row per CDR3 protein. The data hold roughly 400,000 distinct CDR3 sequences, with more than 15% observed a single time. The sample taken for sequencing was blood. The receptors come from a woman between 18 and 29 years old with Graves' hyperthyroidism that later progressed to Graves' ophthalmopathy. Each CDR3 is given with its conserved first and last residue. The order of the fields is CDR3 length, J gene, D gene, V gene, clone size, CDR3 protein, CDR3 DNA. A D gene is named only where the DNA matches it firmly. Clone size is not always given. Where it is, it says once, few, many or a class for expanded clones.

CDR3 length: 17; J gene: TRBJ2-5; D gene: -; V gene: TRBV7-9; clone size: few; CDR3 protein: CASSLGSGPEWAETQYF; CDR3 DNA: TGTGCCAGCAGCCTGGGTAGCGGCCCAGAATGGGCAGAGACCCAGTACTTC
CDR3 length: 16; J gene: TRBJ2-3; D gene: TRBD2; V gene: TRBV5-4; clone size: few; CDR3 protein: CASSLRLAGPTDTQYF; CDR3 DNA: TGTGCCAGCAGCCTCAGACTAGCGGGTCCCACAGATACGCAGTATTTT
CDR3 length: 14; J gene: TRBJ1-1; D gene: -; V gene: TRBV2; clone size: many; CDR3 protein: CASRDPGRNTEAFF; CDR3 DNA: TGTGCCAGCAGGGACCCGGGGCGGAACACTGAAGCTTTCTTT
CDR3 length: 17; J gene: TRBJ2-1; D gene: TRBD2; V gene: TRBV7-2; clone size: -; CDR3 protein: CASRALLAGGGGNEQFF; CDR3 DNA: TGTGCCAGCAGGGCCTTACTAGCGGGAGGAGGGGGCAATGAGCAGTTCTTC
CDR3 length: 15; J gene: TRBJ2-7; D gene: -; V gene: TRBV28; clone size: many; CDR3 protein: CASGGGPLGLYEQYF; CDR3 DNA: TGTGCCAGTGGTGGGGGGCCACTGGGATTGTACGAGCAGTACTTC
CDR3 length: 16; J gene: TRBJ2-1; D gene: TRBD2; V gene: TRBV20-1; clone size: many; CDR3 protein: CSATKTSGSSYNEQFF; CDR3 DNA: TGCAGTGCTACGAAGACTAGCGGGAGCTCCTACAATGAGCAGTTCTTC
CDR3 length: 13; J gene: TRBJ2-7; D gene: -; V gene: TRBV5-8; clone size: many; CDR3 protein: CASSLVGGREQYF; CDR3 DNA: TGTGCCAGCAGCTTGGTCGGGGGACGCGAGCAGTACTTC
CDR3 length: 15; J gene: TRBJ2-7; D gene: TRBD1; V gene: TRBV5-1; clone size: few; CDR3 protein: CASSLGGQGWYEQYF; CDR3 DNA: TGCGCCAGCAGCTTGGGTGGACAGGGGTGGTACGAGCAGTACTTC
CDR3 length: 15; J gene: TRBJ1-4; D gene: -; V gene: TRBV4-3; clone size: many; CDR3 protein: CASSQVAGRSEKLFF; CDR3 DNA: TGCGCCAGCAGCCAAGTAGCGGGCAGGAGTGAAAAACTGTTTTTT
CDR3 length: 16; J gene: TRBJ2-1; D gene: -; V gene: TRBV14; clone size: many; CDR3 protein: CASSQDQWSSYNEQFF; CDR3 DNA: TGTGCCAGCAGCCAAGATCAGTGGAGCTCCTACAATGAGCAGTTCTTC
CDR3 length: 16; J gene: TRBJ2-1; D gene: TRBD2; V gene: TRBV13; clone size: many; CDR3 protein: CASSPSGTSGSAEQFF; CDR3 DNA: TGTGCCAGCAGTCCCTCCGGGACTAGCGGGAGTGCTGAGCAGTTCTTC
CDR3 length: 20; J gene: TRBJ2-1; D gene: -; V gene: TRBV15; clone size: many; CDR3 protein: CATSEDSTLATRSSYNEQFF; CDR3 DNA: TGTGCCACCAGCGAGGACAGCACCCTTGCCACCCGTAGCTCCTACAATGAGCAGTTCTTC
CDR3 length: 14; J gene: TRBJ2-7; D gene: TRBD1; V gene: TRBV18; clone size: many; CDR3 protein: CASSVDRGPYEQYF; CDR3 DNA: TGTGCCAGCTCAGTGGACAGGGGTCCCTACGAGCAGTACTTC
CDR3 length: 12; J gene: TRBJ2-7; D gene: -; V gene: TRBV2; clone size: many; CDR3 protein: CASSEVPREQYF; CDR3 DNA: TGTGCCAGCAGTGAAGTTCCAAGGGAGCAGTACTTC
CDR3 length: 14; J gene: TRBJ2-5; D gene: -; V gene: TRBV28; clone size: -; CDR3 protein: CASSLSGYQETQYF; CDR3 DNA: TGTGCCAGCAGTTTATCGGGGTACCAAGAGACCCAGTACTTC
CDR3 length: 15; J gene: TRBJ2-7; D gene: TRBD1; V gene: TRBV18; clone size: many; CDR3 protein: CASSPRDRAIYEQYF; CDR3 DNA: TGTGCCAGCTCACCGCGGGACAGGGCTATCTACGAGCAGTACTTC
CDR3 length: 14; J gene: TRBJ2-7; D gene: -; V gene: TRBV7-9; clone size: many; CDR3 protein: CASSLTTAPYEQYF; CDR3 DNA: TGTGCCAGCAGCCTGACGACAGCACCCTACGAGCAGTACTTC
CDR3 length: 18; J gene: TRBJ2-1; D gene: TRBD2; V gene: TRBV20-1; clone size: many; CDR3 protein: CSARVSELAGDWPNEQFF; CDR3 DNA: TGCAGTGCTAGAGTTTCGGAACTAGCGGGAGATTGGCCGAATGAGCAGTTCTTC
CDR3 length: 14; J gene: TRBJ2-3; D gene: -; V gene: TRBV27; clone size: -; CDR3 protein: CASSWQWSTDTQYF; CDR3 DNA: TGTGCCAGCAGCTGGCAGTGGAGCACAGATACGCAGTATTTT
CDR3 length: 17; J gene: TRBJ1-1; D gene: -; V gene: TRBV5-4; clone size: few; CDR3 protein: CASSLDRVGVMNTEAFF; CDR3 DNA: TGTGCCAGCAGCTTGGACAGGGTGGGGGTCATGAACACTGAAGCTTTCTTT
CDR3 length: 10; J gene: TRBJ2-7; D gene: -; V gene: TRBV2; clone size: many; CDR3 protein: CASRALEQYF; CDR3 DNA: TGTGCCAGCAGGGCTCTCGAGCAGTACTTC
CDR3 length: 15; J gene: TRBJ2-5; D gene: -; V gene: TRBV11-2; clone size: few; CDR3 protein: CASSQSRQEQETQYF; CDR3 DNA: TGTGCCAGCAGCCAATCGAGACAGGAGCAAGAGACCCAGTACTTC
CDR3 length: 13; J gene: TRBJ1-1; D gene: TRBD1; V gene: TRBV7-2; clone size: many; CDR3 protein: CASRPDRASEAFF; CDR3 DNA: TGTGCCAGCAGACCAGACAGGGCCTCTGAAGCTTTCTTT
CDR3 length: 11; J gene: TRBJ2-1; D gene: -; V gene: TRBV2; clone size: few; CDR3 protein: CARGGDSSGFF; CDR3 DNA: TGTGCCAGAGGGGGAGACTCGTCTGGGTTCTTC
CDR3 length: 15; J gene: TRBJ2-7; D gene: -; V gene: TRBV14; clone size: few; CDR3 protein: CASSPGSTISYEQYF; CDR3 DNA: TGTGCCAGCAGCCCAGGGTCCACTATCTCCTACGAGCAGTACTTC
CDR3 length: 14; J gene: TRBJ2-6; D gene: -; V gene: TRBV19; clone size: few; CDR3 protein: CASSTHSGANVLTF; CDR3 DNA: TGTGCCAGTAGTACGCACTCTGGGGCCAACGTCCTGACTTTC
CDR3 length: 14; J gene: TRBJ2-3; D gene: TRBD2; V gene: TRBV20-1; clone size: many; CDR3 protein: CSARGLARTDTQYF; CDR3 DNA: TGCAGTGCTAGAGGACTAGCTCGCACAGATACGCAGTATTTT
CDR3 length: 14; J gene: TRBJ2-1; D gene: TRBD2; V gene: TRBV27; clone size: -; CDR3 protein: CASTRLAAEGEQFF; CDR3 DNA: TGTGCCAGCACGAGACTAGCGGCAGAAGGGGAGCAGTTCTTC
CDR3 length: 17; J gene: TRBJ2-7; D gene: TRBD2; V gene: TRBV6-6; clone size: many; CDR3 protein: CASSYSWRELQPYEQYF; CDR3 DNA: TGTGCCAGCAGTTACTCCTGGCGGGAGCTACAACCCTACGAGCAGTACTTC
CDR3 length: 13; J gene: TRBJ2-2; D gene: TRBD1; V gene: TRBV10-2; clone size: -; CDR3 protein: CATDNTGAGELFF; CDR3 DNA: TGCGCCACCGATAACACAGGGGCCGGGGAGCTGTTTTTT
CDR3 length: 16; J gene: TRBJ2-5; D gene: TRBD2; V gene: TRBV6-8; clone size: many; CDR3 protein: CASSPFGQRERETQYF; CDR3 DNA: TGTGCCAGCAGCCCTTTCGGTCAGCGGGAGCGAGAGACCCAGTACTTC
CDR3 length: 15; J gene: TRBJ1-1; D gene: -; V gene: TRBV2; clone size: -; CDR3 protein: CASIDGDDMNTEAFF; CDR3 DNA: TGTGCCAGCATAGATGGGGACGACATGAACACTGAAGCTTTCTTT
CDR3 length: 13; J gene: TRBJ1-2; D gene: -; V gene: TRBV12-3/TRBV12-4; clone size: many; CDR3 protein: CASDGGRWDGYTF; CDR3 DNA: TGTGCCAGCGATGGAGGGCGCTGGGATGGCTACACCTTC
CDR3 length: 17; J gene: TRBJ2-3; D gene: TRBD2; V gene: TRBV7-9; clone size: many; CDR3 protein: CASSLAQTSGSTDTQYF; CDR3 DNA: TGTGCCAGCAGCTTAGCGCAGACTAGCGGGAGCACAGATACGCAGTATTTT
CDR3 length: 16; J gene: TRBJ1-5; D gene: -; V gene: TRBV7-8; clone size: many; CDR3 protein: CASSSVGTYSNQPQHF; CDR3 DNA: TGTGCCAGCAGCTCGGTAGGGACTTATAGCAATCAGCCCCAGCATTTT
CDR3 length: 17; J gene: TRBJ1-5; D gene: -; V gene: TRBV12-3/TRBV12-4; clone size: many; CDR3 protein: CASSASRGPLSSQPQHF; CDR3 DNA: TGTGCCAGCAGTGCCAGCCGGGGACCGCTATCGAGTCAGCCCCAGCATTTT
CDR3 length: 11; J gene: TRBJ2-7; D gene: -; V gene: TRBV7-9; clone size: few; CDR3 protein: CATGQGYEQYF; CDR3 DNA: TGTGCCACCGGACAAGGCTACGAGCAGTACTTC
CDR3 length: 16; J gene: TRBJ2-1; D gene: TRBD1; V gene: TRBV3-1; clone size: -; CDR3 protein: CASSHSGDSPYNEQFF; CDR3 DNA: TGTGCCAGCAGCCACTCCGGGGACAGCCCCTACAATGAGCAGTTCTTC
CDR3 length: 14; J gene: TRBJ2-7; D gene: TRBD2; V gene: TRBV27; clone size: few; CDR3 protein: CASSPGLVSNEQYF; CDR3 DNA: TGTGCCAGCAGCCCCGGACTAGTCTCGAACGAGCAGTACTTC
CDR3 length: 15; J gene: TRBJ2-5; D gene: TRBD2; V gene: TRBV11-2; clone size: many; CDR3 protein: CASSSGLAYQETQYF; CDR3 DNA: TGTGCCAGCAGCTCTGGACTAGCCTACCAAGAGACCCAGTACTTC
CDR3 length: 15; J gene: TRBJ1-6; D gene: -; V gene: TRBV9; clone size: many; CDR3 protein: CASSLTGTVNSPLHF; CDR3 DNA: TGTGCCAGCAGCCTTACCGGGACGGTGAATTCACCCCTCCACTTT
CDR3 length: 13; J gene: TRBJ1-1; D gene: -; V gene: TRBV28; clone size: many; CDR3 protein: CASSLIGHTEAFF; CDR3 DNA: TGTGCCAGCAGTTTAATAGGGCACACTGAAGCTTTCTTT
CDR3 length: 16; J gene: TRBJ1-1; D gene: -; V gene: TRBV7-9; clone size: few; CDR3 protein: CASSFPAGDWNTEAFF; CDR3 DNA: TGTGCCAGCAGCTTTCCCGCTGGGGATTGGAACACTGAAGCTTTCTTT
CDR3 length: 15; J gene: TRBJ2-7; D gene: -; V gene: TRBV5-1; clone size: many; CDR3 protein: CASSSRTGSSGEQYF; CDR3 DNA: TGCGCCAGCAGCTCGCGAACCGGGAGTTCAGGCGAGCAGTACTTC
CDR3 length: 13; J gene: TRBJ1-6; D gene: TRBD1; V gene: TRBV2; clone size: few; CDR3 protein: CASSAGGSSPLHF; CDR3 DNA: TGTGCCAGCTCGGCAGGGGGCAGTTCACCCCTCCACTTT
CDR3 length: 13; J gene: TRBJ2-1; D gene: TRBD1; V gene: TRBV6-1; clone size: many; CDR3 protein: CASRIRQGGEQFF; CDR3 DNA: TGTGCCAGCAGGATTAGACAGGGGGGTGAGCAGTTCTTC
CDR3 length: 13; J gene: TRBJ2-3; D gene: -; V gene: TRBV20-1; clone size: few; CDR3 protein: CSARNSTTDTQYF; CDR3 DNA: TGCAGTGCTAGAAACTCTACCACAGATACGCAGTATTTT